These T cell receptor beta chains were read from a single sample in a study of blood T cell repertoires in COVID-19. Measured with immunoSEQ multiplex PCR; TCRdb has only the in-frame clones, and not every one. This sample has roughly 310,000 clones, with around nine tenths found just once. Sequencing used peripheral blood. These receptors all come from a woman aged 50 to 60 with active or convalescent COVID-19. CDR3s include the opening cysteine and the closing phenylalanine or tryptophan. The D gene is left open where the match is weak. Expanded clones get a size class; other rows say once, few or many, or leave the size out.

.,TRBJ2-4,TRBV24-1,.,CATSDLLGAAKNIQYF,TGTGCCACCAGTGATTTGTTGGGGGCAGCCAAAAACATTCAGTACTTC
.,TRBJ1-5,TRBV6-6,.,CASTFDSHSNQPQHF,TGTGCCAGCACCTTTGACAGTCATAGCAATCAGCCCCAGCATTTT
.,TRBJ2-5,TRBV27,few,CASSPNPMETQYF,TGTGCCAGCAGTCCAAATCCTATGGAGACCCAGTACTTC
.,TRBJ2-4,TRBV3-1/TRBV3-2,once,CASRQPSTDPLQVKNIQYF,TGTGCCAGCAGACAACCATCAACCGACCCCTTACAGGTCAAAAACATTCAGTACTTC
.,TRBJ2-7,TRBV5-5,.,CASSLVALEQYF,TGTGCCAGCAGCTTGGTAGCATTGGAGCAGTACTTC
.,TRBJ2-7,TRBV24-1,.,CATSDSMTYEQYF,TGTGCCACCAGTGATTCTATGACCTACGAGCAGTACTTC
TRBD2,TRBJ2-2,TRBV28,.,CASSALLAGTNTGELFF,TGTGCCAGCAGTGCGTTGCTAGCGGGGACGAACACCGGGGAGCTGTTTTTT
.,TRBJ1-2,TRBV4-3,.,CASSQGRGYYGYTF,TGCGCCAGCAGCCAAGGAAGGGGTTACTATGGCTACACCTTC
.,TRBJ1-5,TRBV28,.,CASRLNGQPQHF,TGTGCCAGCAGATTAAACGGTCAGCCCCAGCATTTT
TRBD2,TRBJ2-3,TRBV6-5,.,CASSGLAGRDTQYF,TGTGCCAGCAGCGGACTAGCGGGAAGAGATACGCAGTATTTT